A single sample is the source of the 32 T cell receptor beta chains below, sequenced in a study of T cell responses to AZD1222 COVID-19 vaccine. Here immunoSEQ multiplex PCR was the method, and the copy in TCRdb shows in-frame clones only, minus some. The data contain around 100,000 clones, approximately 81% of them singletons. The material sequenced was peripheral blood, taken on day 0 of AZD1222 vaccination. These receptors originate from an adult in good health.

This clone is a singleton in its sample. This chain joins TRBV7-9 and TRBJ1-5; TRBD1 is a possible D gene (5 bases). This CDR3 spans 14 amino acids. Germline CDR1 reads SEHNR; CDR2 reads FQNEAQ (reference sequence). The germline V and J ends were trimmed by 8 bases and 2 bases, with 13 bases remaining between them. CDR3 amino acids: CASSRDGGNQPQHF. The CDR3 nucleotides are TGTGCCAGCTCCCGGGACGGTGGCAATCAGCCCCAGCATTTT.

The DNA for the CDR3 is TGTGCCAGCAGCCCCCAGGCAGGAGGAAATGAGCAGTTCTTC. Its translation is CASSPQAGGNEQFF. The chain couples TRBV7-9 to TRBJ2-1; weak D call: TRBD2 (5 bases). The CDR3 has 14 residues. V lost 5 bases and J lost 7, with 15 bases in between. Germline V lookup: CDR1 SEHNR, CDR2 FQNEAQ (reference sequence). The complete variable domain, with remaining parts taken from reference TRBV7-9 and TRBJ2-1, reads DTGVSQNPRHKITKRGQNVTFRCDPISEHNRLYWYRQTLGQGPEFLTYFQNEAQLEKSRLLSDRFSAERPKGSFSTLEIQRTEQGDSAMYLCASSPQAGGNEQFFGPGTRLTVL.

V gene TRBV19 combines with J gene TRBJ2-5, with 7 nucleotides matching TRBD1. This CDR3 comprises 15 residues. With V trimmed by 5 bases and J by 5 bases, 11 bases remained unmatched. Germline V gives CDR1 LNHDA, CDR2 SQIVND (reference sequence). CDR3 DNA: TGTGCCAGTAGTTCAGGACAGGCCCAGGGGGAGACCCAGTACTTC. The encoded protein is CASSSGQAQGETQYF.

CDR3 in amino acids: CASSLAGLSPLHF. The CDR3 bases are TGCGCCAGCAGCTTGGCAGGGTTATCACCCCTCCACTTT. The chain couples TRBV5-1 to TRBJ1-6, with D possibly TRBD1 on 5 matching bases. CDR1 SGHRS and CDR2 YFSETQ come from the germline V gene. This CDR3 contains 13 residues. V lost 0 bases and J lost 10, with 8 bases in between.

The chain carries TRBV5-1 and TRBJ1-4, with a weak D call TRBD1 (6 bases). This CDR3 region has 14 residues. V was shortened by 4 bases and J by 7 bases, with 14 bases between the two germline ends. Germline V lookup: CDR1 SGHRS, CDR2 YFSETQ. CDR3 loop: CASSDIGGLEKLFF. CDR3 sequence (DNA): TGCGCCAGCAGCGACATCGGGGGCCTTGAAAAACTGTTTTTT.

This clone was observed a single time. V and J are TRBV6-5 and TRBJ2-3; possible D gene TRBD1, 5 bases. Trimming removed 6 bases at V and 4 bases at J, with 5 bases between. This CDR3 is built from 11 residues. Per the germline V gene, CDR1 is MNHEY and CDR2 is SVGAGI. CDR3 coding DNA: TGTGCCAGCAGCAGGGCAGATACGCAGTATTTT. Translating gives CASSRADTQYF.

The chain combines TRBV28 with TRBJ1-1, with TRBD1 matching 8 bases. The trim removed 5 bases at V and 6 bases at J, leaving 5 bases unmatched. The CDR3 runs to 13 residues. Germline assignment: CDR1 MDHEN and CDR2 SYDVKM. The CDR3 coding sequence is TGTGCCAGCAGTCGGACAGGGAGCCCTGAAGCTTTCTTT. This sequence encodes CASSRTGSPEAFF.

CDR3 residues: CASSQRWGSGANVLTF. In DNA, the CDR3 is TGTGCCAGCAGCCAACGTTGGGGCTCTGGGGCCAACGTCCTGACTTTC. The chain recombines TRBV3-1 (or the pseudogene TRBV3-2) with TRBJ2-6; unclear D gene. V lost 2 bases and J 0 bases, leaving 8 bases between the germline ends. This CDR3 comprises 16 residues. CDR1 LGHDT and CDR2 YNNKEL come from the germline V gene (reference sequence).

The chain links TRBV18 to TRBJ1-2, with D possibly being TRBD1 (5 bases). Trimming pared 3 bases from V and 13 bases from J, leaving 12 bases between. Germline values: CDR1 KGHSH, CDR2 LQKENI. The CDR3 loop spans 11 amino acids. In nucleotides, the CDR3 is TGTGCCAGCTCACCCGGCCAGGGCACCACCTTC. Encoded protein: CASSPGQGTTF.

In its sample, this clone was seen a few times. V usage is TRBV10-2 and J usage is TRBJ1-2, with a tentative D call TRBD1 (5 bases). From germline, CDR1 is WSHSY and CDR2 SAAADI. This CDR3 spans 12 amino acids. Deletions cut 5 bases from V and 4 bases from J, with 8 bases between. The CDR3: CASSLDSYGYTF. Written as DNA, the CDR3 is TGCGCCAGCAGTCTAGACAGCTATGGCTACACCTTC.

This chain uses TRBV20-1 with TRBJ1-2, with 7 bases fitting TRBD1. The CDR3 spans 11 residues. CDR1 DFQATT and CDR2 SNEGSKA come from the germline V gene (reference sequence). The CDR3 region is CADRASSGYTF. The CDR3 DNA sequence: TGCGCTGACAGGGCCTCATCTGGCTACACCTTC.

The CDR3 loop is CASSLADTEAFF. CDR3 nucleotide sequence: TGTGCCAGCAGTTTAGCAGACACTGAAGCTTTCTTT. The chain combines TRBV12-3 or TRBV12-4 with TRBJ1-1; D gene uncertain. The CDR3 length is 12 residues. V was cut by 0 bases and J by 3 bases, with 2 bases left in between.

This clone was observed a handful of times. The CDR3 bases are TGTGCCAGCAGCTTAGCGGGTACTTCGAGGGCCTACTCTGGAAACACCATATATTTT. This encodes CASSLAGTSRAYSGNTIYF. The genes are TRBV7-2 and TRBJ1-3; D gene ambiguous. This CDR3 is 19 amino acids long. The germline gives CDR1 SGHTA, CDR2 FQGNSA. The V end was cut by 0 bases, the J end by 0 bases, with 18 bases between.

The rearrangement uses TRBV7-2 and TRBJ1-1; D is unresolved. The CDR3 has 16 residues. Germline assignment: CDR1 SGHTA and CDR2 FQGNSA. Deletions cut 2 bases from V and 0 bases from J, with 13 bases between. CDR3 in DNA: TGTGCCAGCAGCTTAAATTCGGGCAGGTTGAACACTGAAGCTTTCTTT. Translation: CASSLNSGRLNTEAFF.

This clone appeared a few times. The chain has TRBV6-1 and TRBJ1-1, with a weak D call TRBD1 (5 bases). The V end was cut by 2 bases, the J end by 10 bases, with 11 bases between. Germline CDR1 is MNHNS and CDR2 is SASEGT. The CDR3 has 12 amino acids. CDR3 amino acids: CASSEIVGAAFF. For the CDR3, the DNA is TGTGCCAGCAGTGAAATTGTCGGGGCAGCTTTCTTT.

This clone was seen more than once but under ten times. The chain is built from TRBV19 and TRBJ1-5, with D uncertain. This CDR3 is built from 17 residues. The V gene lost 2 bases and the J gene lost 3 bases, with 17 bases spanning the gap. Germline-derived CDR1 and CDR2 are LNHDA and SQIVND (reference sequence). CDR3: CASSIITVGTSNQPQHF. Written as DNA, the CDR3 is TGTGCCAGTAGTATAATTACGGTGGGCACATCCAATCAGCCCCAGCATTTT.

This clone was observed a few times. The rearrangement links TRBV25-1 to TRBJ2-5; 7 bases are a match to TRBD1. The CDR3 length is 16 residues. V lost 6 bases and J lost 4; bases outside the gene matches: 14. Per germline, CDR1 MGHDK and CDR2 SYGVNS. CDR3 DNA sequence: TGTGCCAGCAGGCCGTATACCTCCGGGACAGCAGAGACCCAGTACTTC. It yields the protein CASRPYTSGTAETQYF.

The CDR3 DNA sequence: TGTGCCAGCAAGGCCGGGACAGGGGCCGGTTCACCCCTCCACTTT. Amino acid sequence: CASKAGTGAGSPLHF. The rearrangement links TRBV6-5 to TRBJ1-6; TRBD1 agrees at 10 bases. CDR1 and CDR2 from the germline V gene are MNHEY and SVGAGI. V gave up 7 bases and J gave up 9 bases; unmatched junction bases: 9. The CDR3 runs to 15 residues.

CDR3 protein: CASSFLWATEAFF. CDR3 nucleotide sequence: TGTGCCAGCAGCTTTTTATGGGCCACTGAAGCTTTCTTT. The rearrangement joins TRBV12-1 to TRBJ1-1; the table's D call, TRBD1, has no DNA check behind it. TRBV12-1 is assigned pseudogene status. CDR3 length equals 13 residues.

This clone was found once. The chain links TRBV5-1 to TRBJ2-1, with 12 bases identical to TRBD2. This CDR3 has 15 amino acids. J was trimmed by 4 bases and V by 4 bases; bases with no gene match: 3. Germline assignment: CDR1 SGHRS and CDR2 YFSETQ. The CDR3 protein is CASSPGLAGYNEQFF. The CDR3 DNA reads TGCGCCAGCAGCCCTGGACTAGCGGGGTACAATGAGCAGTTCTTC.

Here the CDR3 reads CASSLGTLSATEQYF. The CDR3 coding sequence is TGTGCCAGCAGCTTGGGGACTCTATCCGCCACCGAGCAGTACTTC. The chain carries TRBV5-6 and TRBJ2-7, with D possibly being TRBD2 (5 bases). Germline V gene data show CDR1 as SGHDT and CDR2 as YYEEEE. The length of the CDR3 is 15 residues. V gave up 0 bases and J gave up 6 bases, with 16 bases separating them.

The chain combines TRBV6-5 with TRBJ1-6, with a weak D call TRBD1 (6 bases). V was trimmed by 6 bases and J by 6 bases, leaving 9 bases between them. The germline CDR1 and CDR2 sequences are MNHEY and SVGAGI. The CDR3 is 13 amino acids. The CDR3 sequence is CASSSQGNSPLHF. The DNA for the CDR3 is TGTGCCAGCAGCTCACAGGGTAATTCACCCCTCCACTTT.

V and J are TRBV5-1 and TRBJ2-3; the D gene could be TRBD1 or TRBD2 (6 bases each). Per germline, CDR1 SGHRS and CDR2 YFSETQ. The CDR3 consists of 15 residues. Trimming removed 5 bases at V and 6 bases at J, with 19 bases between. The CDR3 DNA reads as TGCGCCAGCAGTATAGGGGGGCGGGCTTTTGATACGCAGTATTTT. Translated: CASSIGGRAFDTQYF.

In this sample, this clone turned up once. This chain connects TRBV6-5 to TRBJ2-7; D possibly corresponds to TRBD1 (6 bases). Trimming removed 2 bases from V and 2 bases from J, with 13 bases in between. The length of the CDR3 is 15 residues. The germline gives CDR1 MNHEY, CDR2 SVGAGI. The CDR3 sequence: CASSYARGGPYEQYF. In DNA, the CDR3 is TGTGCCAGCAGTTACGCCAGGGGCGGGCCCTACGAGCAGTACTTC.

The chain carries TRBV7-2 and TRBJ1-1, with TRBD1 matching 10 bases. CDR1 is SGHTA, CDR2 FQGNSA, per germline. This CDR3 has 15 amino acids. With V trimmed by 1 base and J by 5 bases, 4 bases remained unmatched. The CDR3 bases are TGTGCCAGCAGCTTAGGGACAGGGGGTAGAACTGAAGCTTTCTTT. Residues: CASSLGTGGRTEAFF.

V usage is TRBV6-4 and J usage is TRBJ1-2, with D maybe TRBD1 (6 bases). The CDR3 is 14 residues long. Germline assignment: CDR1 MRHNA and CDR2 SNTAGT. V lost 3 bases to trimming and J lost 3 bases, with 11 bases between them. The CDR3: CASSERWTDYGYTF. The CDR3 bases are TGTGCCAGCAGTGAGCGATGGACAGACTATGGCTACACCTTC.

The chain combines TRBV19 with TRBJ2-7; 9 bases match TRBD1. Germline CDR1 is LNHDA and CDR2 is SQIVND (reference sequence). Losses at the gene ends were 7 bases for V and 3 bases for J; bases not matched to a gene: 10. There are 15 residues in the CDR3. The CDR3: CASMPDRGNYYEQYF. CDR3 sequence (DNA): TGTGCCAGTATGCCGGACAGGGGAAACTACTACGAGCAGTACTTC.

A single count supports this clone. This sequence joins TRBV5-1 and TRBJ2-1; 9 bases match TRBD2. The CDR3 loop spans 13 amino acids. The germline CDR1 and CDR2 sequences are SGHRS and YFSETQ. V dropped 6 bases and J dropped 5; count of bases not matched to a gene: 3. The CDR3 DNA reads TGCGCCAGCAAGGCTAGCGGGGACAATGAGCAGTTCTTC. Protein product: CASKASGDNEQFF.

The rearrangement links TRBV25-1 to TRBJ1-5, with a possible D match to TRBD1 (6 bases). CDR3 length: 15 amino acids. CDR1 and CDR2 (germline): MGHDK, SYGVNS. Trimming shortened V by 2 bases and J by 4 bases, and 12 bases separated the two germline ends. CDR3 region: CASSESRTDNQPQHF. In nucleotides, the CDR3 is TGTGCCAGCAGTGAAAGCCGGACAGATAATCAGCCCCAGCATTTT. The full variable domain, with the rest looked up from reference TRBV25-1 and TRBJ1-5, is EADIYQTPRYLVIGTGKKITLECSQTMGHDKMYWYQQDPGMELHLIHYSYGVNSTEKGDLSSESTVSRIRTEHFPLTLESARPSHTSQYLCASSESRTDNQPQHFGDGTRLSIL.

The V call is TRBV11-3, the J call TRBJ1-1; 7 bases match TRBD1. From germline, CDR1 is SGHNT and CDR2 YENEEA. CDR3 size: 16 residues. V gave up 5 bases and J gave up 0 bases; unmatched junction bases: 9. The CDR3 DNA reads as TGTGCCAGCAGCCCAACCACCACAGGGGTGAACACTGAAGCTTTCTTT. Its translation: CASSPTTTGVNTEAFF.

The V and J genes are TRBV10-3 and TRBJ1-4; D is perhaps TRBD1 (6 bases). The CDR3 runs to 15 residues. Germline assignment: CDR1 ENHRY and CDR2 SYGVKD. Trimming removed 3 bases at V and 8 bases at J, with 16 bases between. CDR3 bases: TGTGCCATCAGTGATGGGTGGCAGGGGAAAGAAAAACTGTTTTTT. This encodes CAISDGWQGKEKLFF.

The V call is TRBV18, the J call TRBJ2-1; 13 bases match TRBD2. The length of the CDR3 is 16 residues. The J segment lost 5 bases and the V segment lost 6 bases, leaving 7 bases of the junction unmatched. The germline V gene has CDR1 KGHSH and CDR2 LQKENI. The CDR3 DNA reads as TGTGCCAGCTCGTCAAGGACTAGCGGGAGACACAATGAGCAGTTCTTC. As protein: CASSSRTSGRHNEQFF. Full variable domain (remainder filled in from reference TRBV18 and TRBJ2-1): NAGVMQNPRHLVRRRGQEARLRCSPMKGHSHVYWYRQLPEEGLKFMVYLQKENIIDESGMPKERFSAEFPKEGPSILRIQQVVRGDSAAYFCASSSRTSGRHNEQFFGPGTRLTVL.